The present TCR beta chain was sequenced within a study of CXCR3 chemokines and chemotherapy response in bladder cancer. TCRdb called the PCR reads again in MiXCR, with one record for every CDR3 protein. Of 8,000 to 10,000 distinct CDR3 sequences in the sample, about 23% were seen once. In this sample, this clonotype turned up many times. The CDR3 totals 13 residues. Germline assignment: CDR1 DFQATT and CDR2 SNEGSKA (reference sequence). V was cut by 0 bases and J by 7 bases, with 11 bases left in between. The origin of this receptor is a human donor with bladder cancer that did not respond to neoadjuvant chemotherapy. The chain combines TRBV20-1 with TRBJ2-3; D not certain. The specimen was taken from a patient whose treatment included neoadjuvant chemotherapy. CDR3 in amino acids: CSARERTLNTQYF. CDR3 DNA: TGCAGTGCTAGAGAACGGACCTTGAATACGCAGTATTTT.